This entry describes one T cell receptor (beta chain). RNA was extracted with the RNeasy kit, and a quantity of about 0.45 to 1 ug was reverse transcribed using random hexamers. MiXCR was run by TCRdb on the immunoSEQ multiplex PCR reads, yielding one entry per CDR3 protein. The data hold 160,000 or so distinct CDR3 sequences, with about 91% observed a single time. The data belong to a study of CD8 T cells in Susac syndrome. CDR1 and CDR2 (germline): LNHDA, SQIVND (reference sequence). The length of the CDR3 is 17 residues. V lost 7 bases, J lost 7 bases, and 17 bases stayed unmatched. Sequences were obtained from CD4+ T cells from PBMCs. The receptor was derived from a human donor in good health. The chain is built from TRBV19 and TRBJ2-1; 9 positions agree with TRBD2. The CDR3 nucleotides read TGTGCCAGTATGGCTAGCGGGGACTTGGGCGGCATGAATGAGCAGTTCTTC. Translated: CASMASGDLGGMNEQFF.